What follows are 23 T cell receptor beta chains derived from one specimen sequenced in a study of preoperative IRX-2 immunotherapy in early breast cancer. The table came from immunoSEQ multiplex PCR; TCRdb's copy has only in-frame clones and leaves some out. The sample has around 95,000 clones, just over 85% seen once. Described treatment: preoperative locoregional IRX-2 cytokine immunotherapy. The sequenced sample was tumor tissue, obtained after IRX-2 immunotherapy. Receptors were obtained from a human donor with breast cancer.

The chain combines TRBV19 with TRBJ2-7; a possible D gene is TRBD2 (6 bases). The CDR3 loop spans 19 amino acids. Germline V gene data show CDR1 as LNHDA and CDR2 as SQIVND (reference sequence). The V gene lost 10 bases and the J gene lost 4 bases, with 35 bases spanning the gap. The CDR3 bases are TGTGCCATTACTCTCGCCCCCGGGGCGACTAGTTCTTCTTCTTACGAGCAGTACTTC. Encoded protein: CAITLAPGATSSSSYEQYF.

The CDR3 sequence is CASSLPLRGWGIYGYTF. CDR3 coding DNA: TGTGCCAGCAGCTTGCCGCTTCGGGGATGGGGGATCTATGGCTACACCTTC. The chain has TRBV11-3 and TRBJ1-2, with D perhaps matching TRBD1 (5 bases). Deletions cut 3 bases from V and 4 bases from J, with 21 bases between. CDR3 length: 17 residues. The germline gives CDR1 SGHNT, CDR2 YENEEA.

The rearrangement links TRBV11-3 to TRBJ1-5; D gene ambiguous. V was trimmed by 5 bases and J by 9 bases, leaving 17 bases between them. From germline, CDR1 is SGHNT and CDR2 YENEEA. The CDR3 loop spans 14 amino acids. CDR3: CASSPSELKWPQHF. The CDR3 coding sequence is TGTGCCAGCAGCCCGTCCGAGTTGAAGTGGCCCCAGCATTTT.

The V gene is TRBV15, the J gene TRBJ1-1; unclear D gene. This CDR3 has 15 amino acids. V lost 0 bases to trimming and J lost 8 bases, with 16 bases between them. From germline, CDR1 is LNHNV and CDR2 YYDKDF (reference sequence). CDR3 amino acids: CATSRDRSLPGEAFF. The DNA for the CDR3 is TGTGCCACCAGCAGAGATCGAAGTTTACCCGGAGAAGCTTTCTTT.

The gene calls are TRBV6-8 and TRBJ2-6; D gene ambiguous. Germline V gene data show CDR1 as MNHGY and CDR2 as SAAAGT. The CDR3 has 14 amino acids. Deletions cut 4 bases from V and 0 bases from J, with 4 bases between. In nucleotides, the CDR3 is TGTGCCAGCAGTTGGAACTCTGGGGCCAACGTCCTGACTTTC. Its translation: CASSWNSGANVLTF.

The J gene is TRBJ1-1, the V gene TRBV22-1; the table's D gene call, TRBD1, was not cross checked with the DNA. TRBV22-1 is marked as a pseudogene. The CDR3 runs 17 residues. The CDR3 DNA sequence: TGTGCCAGCAGTTTATCCGGGACAGGGGGTCTGGGGACTGAAGCTTTCTTT. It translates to CASSLSGTGGLGTEAFF.

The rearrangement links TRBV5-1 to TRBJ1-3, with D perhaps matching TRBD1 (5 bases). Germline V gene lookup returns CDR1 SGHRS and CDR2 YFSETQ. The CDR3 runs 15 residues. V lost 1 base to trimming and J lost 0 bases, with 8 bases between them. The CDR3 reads CASSLTGVSGNTIYF. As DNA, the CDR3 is TGCGCCAGCAGCTTGACAGGCGTCTCTGGAAACACCATATATTTT.

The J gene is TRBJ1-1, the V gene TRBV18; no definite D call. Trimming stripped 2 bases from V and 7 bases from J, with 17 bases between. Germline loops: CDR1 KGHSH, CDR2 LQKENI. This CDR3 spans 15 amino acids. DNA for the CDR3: TGTGCCAGCTCACCAAGCTCGGCCCGGTTCGGTGAAGCTTTCTTT. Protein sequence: CASSPSSARFGEAFF.

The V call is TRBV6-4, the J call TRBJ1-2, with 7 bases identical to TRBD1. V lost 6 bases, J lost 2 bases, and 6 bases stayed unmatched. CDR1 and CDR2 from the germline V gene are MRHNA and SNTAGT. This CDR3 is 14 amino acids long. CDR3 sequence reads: CASRKTGQNYGYTF. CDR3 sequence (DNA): TGTGCCAGCAGAAAGACAGGGCAAAACTATGGCTACACCTTC.

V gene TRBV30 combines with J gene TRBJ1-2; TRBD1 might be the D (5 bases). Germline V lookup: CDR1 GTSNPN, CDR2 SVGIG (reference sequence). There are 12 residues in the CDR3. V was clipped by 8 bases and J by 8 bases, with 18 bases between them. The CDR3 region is CAGQGGYGGYTF. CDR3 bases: TGTGCCGGGCAGGGAGGGTATGGGGGCTACACCTTC.

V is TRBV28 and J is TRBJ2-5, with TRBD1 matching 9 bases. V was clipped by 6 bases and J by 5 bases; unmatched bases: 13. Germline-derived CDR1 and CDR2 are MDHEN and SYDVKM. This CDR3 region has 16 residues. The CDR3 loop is CASSTATGTGWETQYF. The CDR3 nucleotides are TGTGCCAGCAGCACGGCAACCGGGACAGGGTGGGAGACCCAGTACTTC.

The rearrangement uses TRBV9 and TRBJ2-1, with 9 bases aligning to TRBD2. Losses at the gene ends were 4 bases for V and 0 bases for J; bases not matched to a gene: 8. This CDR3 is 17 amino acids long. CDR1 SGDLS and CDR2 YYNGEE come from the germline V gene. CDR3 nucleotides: TGTGCCAGCAGCCCCGGCGGAGCGGGGGGCTCCTACAATGAGCAGTTCTTC. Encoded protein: CASSPGGAGGSYNEQFF.

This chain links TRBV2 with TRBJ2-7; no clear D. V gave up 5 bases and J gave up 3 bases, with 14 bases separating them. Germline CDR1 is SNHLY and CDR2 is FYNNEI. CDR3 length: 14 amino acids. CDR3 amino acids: CASSHDTSDYEQYF. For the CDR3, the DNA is TGTGCCAGCAGTCATGACACCTCAGACTACGAGCAGTACTTC.

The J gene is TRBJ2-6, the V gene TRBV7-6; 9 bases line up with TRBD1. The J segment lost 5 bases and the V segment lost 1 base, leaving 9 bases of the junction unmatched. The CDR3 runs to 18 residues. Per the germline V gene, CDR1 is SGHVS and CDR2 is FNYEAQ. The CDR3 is CASSLGTGASLWANVLTF. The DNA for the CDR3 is TGTGCCAGCAGCTTAGGGACAGGGGCTTCTTTGTGGGCCAACGTCCTGACTTTC.

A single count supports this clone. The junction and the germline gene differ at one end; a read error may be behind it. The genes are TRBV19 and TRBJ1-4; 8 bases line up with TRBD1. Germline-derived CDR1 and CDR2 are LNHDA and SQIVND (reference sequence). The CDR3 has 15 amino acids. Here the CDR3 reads CASSPPGQEREKLFF. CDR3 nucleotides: TGTGCCAGTAGTCCACCGGGACAGGAAAGAGAAAAAYTGTTTTTT.

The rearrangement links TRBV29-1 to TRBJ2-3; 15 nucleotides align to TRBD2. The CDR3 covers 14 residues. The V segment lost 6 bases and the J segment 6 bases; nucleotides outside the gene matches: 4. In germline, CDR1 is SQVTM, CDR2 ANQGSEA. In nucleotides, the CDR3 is TGCAGCGTGGGCGGACTAGCGGGAGGGGATACGCAGTATTTT. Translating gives CSVGGLAGGDTQYF.

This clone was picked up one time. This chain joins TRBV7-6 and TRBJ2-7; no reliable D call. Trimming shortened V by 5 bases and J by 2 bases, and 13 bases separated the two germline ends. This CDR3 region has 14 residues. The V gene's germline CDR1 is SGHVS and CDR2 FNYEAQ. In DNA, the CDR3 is TGTGCCAGCAGCCCCCTCCCCAGAACCTACGAGCAGTACTTC. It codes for CASSPLPRTYEQYF.

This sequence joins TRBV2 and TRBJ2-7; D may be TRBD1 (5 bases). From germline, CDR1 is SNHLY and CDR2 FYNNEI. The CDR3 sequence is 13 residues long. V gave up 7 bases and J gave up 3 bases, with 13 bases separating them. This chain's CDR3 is CASMDYRSYEQYF. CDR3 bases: TGTGCCAGCATGGATTACAGGAGCTACGAGCAGTACTTC.

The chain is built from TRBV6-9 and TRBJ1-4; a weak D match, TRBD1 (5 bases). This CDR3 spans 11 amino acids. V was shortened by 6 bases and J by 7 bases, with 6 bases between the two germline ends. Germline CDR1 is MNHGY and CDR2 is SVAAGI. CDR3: CASRGGEKLFF. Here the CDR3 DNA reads TGTGCCAGCAGGGGGGGTGAAAAACTGTTTTTT.

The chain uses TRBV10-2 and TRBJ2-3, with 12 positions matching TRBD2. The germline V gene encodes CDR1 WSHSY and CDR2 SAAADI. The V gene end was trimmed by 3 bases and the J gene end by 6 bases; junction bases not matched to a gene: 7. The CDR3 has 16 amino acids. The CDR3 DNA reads TGCGCCAGCAGTGAAGGACTAGCGGGGTTTTTTGATACGCAGTATTTT. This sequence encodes CASSEGLAGFFDTQYF.

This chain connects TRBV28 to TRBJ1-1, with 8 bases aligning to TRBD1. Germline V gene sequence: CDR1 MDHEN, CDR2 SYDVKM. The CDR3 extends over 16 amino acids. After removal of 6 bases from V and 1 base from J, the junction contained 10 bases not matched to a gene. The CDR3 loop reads CASSLETGTGNTEAFF. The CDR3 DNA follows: TGTGCCAGCAGCTTGGAGACCGGGACAGGGAACACTGAAGCTTTCTTT.

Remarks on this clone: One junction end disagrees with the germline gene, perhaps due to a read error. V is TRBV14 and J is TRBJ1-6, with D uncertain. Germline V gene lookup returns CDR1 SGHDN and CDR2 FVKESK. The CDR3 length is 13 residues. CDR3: CVSSQEKGSPLHF. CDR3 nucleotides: TGTGTCAGCAGCCAAGAAAAAGGTTCACCCCTCCACTTT.

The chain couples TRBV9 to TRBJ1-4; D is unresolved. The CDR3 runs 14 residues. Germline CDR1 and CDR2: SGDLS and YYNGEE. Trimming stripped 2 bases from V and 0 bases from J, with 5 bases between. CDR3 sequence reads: CASSVDATNEKLFF. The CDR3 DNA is TGTGCCAGCAGCGTCGATGCAACTAATGAAAAACTGTTTTTT.